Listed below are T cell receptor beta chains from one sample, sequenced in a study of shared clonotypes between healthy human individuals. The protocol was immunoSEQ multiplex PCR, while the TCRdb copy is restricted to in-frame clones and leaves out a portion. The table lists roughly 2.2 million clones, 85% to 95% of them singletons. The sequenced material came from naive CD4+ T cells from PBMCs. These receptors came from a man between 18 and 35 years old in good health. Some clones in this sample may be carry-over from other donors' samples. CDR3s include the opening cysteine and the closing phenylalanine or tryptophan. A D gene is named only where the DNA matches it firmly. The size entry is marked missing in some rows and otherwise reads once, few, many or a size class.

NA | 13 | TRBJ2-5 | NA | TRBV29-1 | TGCAGCGTTGATAAACTAGCAGAAGAGACCCAGTACTTC | CSVDKLAEETQYF
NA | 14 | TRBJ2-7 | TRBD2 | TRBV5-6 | TGTGCCAGCAGCTGGAGCGGGGGTACCTACGAGCAGTACTTC | CASSWSGGTYEQYF
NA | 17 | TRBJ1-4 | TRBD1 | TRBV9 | TGTGCCAGCAGCGAAGACAGGGAAGAGTCAACTAATGAAAAACTGTTTTTT | CASSEDREESTNEKLFF
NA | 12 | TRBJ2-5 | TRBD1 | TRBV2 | TGTGCCAGGACAGGGCAGGGAGAGACCCAGTACTTC | CARTGQGETQYF
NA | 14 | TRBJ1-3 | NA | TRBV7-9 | TGTGCCAGCAGCTTATCAGGGCCTGGAAACACCATATATTTT | CASSLSGPGNTIYF
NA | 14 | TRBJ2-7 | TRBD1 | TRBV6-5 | TGTGCCAGCAGATCCCGGGACAGGGGTTACGAGCAGTACTTC | CASRSRDRGYEQYF
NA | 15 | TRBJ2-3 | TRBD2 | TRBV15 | TGTGCCACCAGCGGACTAGCGGGAGCAACAGATACGCAGTATTTT | CATSGLAGATDTQYF
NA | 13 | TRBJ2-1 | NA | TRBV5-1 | TGCGCCAGCCGCCCAGGGGGGGACAATGAGCAGTTCTTC | CASRPGGDNEQFF
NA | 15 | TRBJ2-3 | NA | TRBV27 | TGTGCCAGCAGTTTATTGGGCAGAAGCACAGATACGCAGTATTTT | CASSLLGRSTDTQYF
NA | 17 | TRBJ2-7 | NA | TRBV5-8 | TGTGCCAGCAGCTTAATGCCTTCGGCACGCAGCTCCTACGAGCAGTACTTC | CASSLMPSARSSYEQYF
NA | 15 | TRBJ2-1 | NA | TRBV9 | TGTGCCAGCAGCGTAGCATCGGGAGCAAGAGGTGAGCAGTTCTTC | CASSVASGARGEQFF
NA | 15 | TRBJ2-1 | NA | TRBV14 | TGTGCCAGCAGCTACCCCGGGGGTTCCTACAATGAGCAGTTCTTC | CASSYPGGSYNEQFF
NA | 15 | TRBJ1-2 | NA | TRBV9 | TGTGCCAGCAGCGCCCCGGGCAGGGGAAACTATGGCTACACCTTC | CASSAPGRGNYGYTF
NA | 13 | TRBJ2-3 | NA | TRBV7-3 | TGTGCCAGCAGCTCAACAGGGACGGATACGCAGTATTTT | CASSSTGTDTQYF
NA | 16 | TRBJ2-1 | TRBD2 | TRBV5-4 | TGTGCCAGCAGCCTGGGGCTTCGGGAGGGCCAAAATGAGCAGTTCTTC | CASSLGLREGQNEQFF
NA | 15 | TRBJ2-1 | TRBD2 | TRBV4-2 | TGTGCCAGCACCCGAACTAGCGGGGGTTACAATGAGCAGTTCTTC | CASTRTSGGYNEQFF
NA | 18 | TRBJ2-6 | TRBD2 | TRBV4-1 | TGCGCCAGCAGCCAAGGAAGCGGGAGGGCCTCCGGGGCCAACGTCCTGACTTTC | CASSQGSGRASGANVLTF
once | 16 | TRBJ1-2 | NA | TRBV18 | TGTGCCAGCTCACCCACAACCCTAACGACGGGACGGGGCTACACCTTC | CASSPTTLTTGRGYTF
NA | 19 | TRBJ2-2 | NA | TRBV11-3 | TGTGCCAGCAGCTTAGGGCGACGAGGTGACAGAAAAAACACCGGGGAGCTGTTTTTT | CASSLGRRGDRKNTGELFF
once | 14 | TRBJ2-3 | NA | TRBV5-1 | TGCGCCAGCAGCGGAGCCGGGGGAATAGATACGCAGTATTTT | CASSGAGGIDTQYF
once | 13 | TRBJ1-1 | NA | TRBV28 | TGTGCCAGCAGCTTGAGGGGCGGCACTGAAGCTTTCTTT | CASSLRGGTEAFF
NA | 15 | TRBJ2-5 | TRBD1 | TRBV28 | TGTGCCAGCAACCCCCTACAGGGGAACTGGGAGACCCAGTACTTC | CASNPLQGNWETQYF
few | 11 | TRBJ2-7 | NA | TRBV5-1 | TGCGCCAGCAGCTTGGCCTACGAGCAGTACTTC | CASSLAYEQYF
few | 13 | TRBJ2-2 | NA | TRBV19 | TGTGCCAGTAGTACCGGGAACACCGGGGAGCTGTTTTTT | CASSTGNTGELFF
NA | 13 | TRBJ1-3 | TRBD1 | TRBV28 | TGTGCCACCCGGACAGGGGCAGGAAACACCATATATTTT | CATRTGAGNTIYF
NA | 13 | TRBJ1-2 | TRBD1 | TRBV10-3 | TGTGCCATAGGACAGGGAGCTAACTATGGCTACACCTTC | CAIGQGANYGYTF
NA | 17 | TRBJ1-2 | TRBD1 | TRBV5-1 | TGCGCCAGCAGCTCCAGGCCCGGGACAGATACCCGGGTGGGCTACACCTTC | CASSSRPGTDTRVGYTF
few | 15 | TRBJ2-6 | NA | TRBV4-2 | TGTGCCAGCAGCCAAGATTACAGTATTCCCAACGTCCTGACTTTC | CASSQDYSIPNVLTF
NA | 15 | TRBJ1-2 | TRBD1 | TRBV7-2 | TGTGCCAGCAGCGCGGGACAGGGAGGGGCCTATGGCTACACCTTC | CASSAGQGGAYGYTF
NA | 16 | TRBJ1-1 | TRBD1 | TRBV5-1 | TGCGCCAGCAGCGCCCGGACAGGGGGCAAGAACACTGAAGCTTTCTTT | CASSARTGGKNTEAFF
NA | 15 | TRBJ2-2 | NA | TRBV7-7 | TGTGCCAGCAGCTCGACGGCGGGAAACACCGGGGAGCTGTTTTTT | CASSSTAGNTGELFF